Each of the 23 T cell receptor beta chains below was sequenced from the same sample in a study of CD8+ T cells in alopecia areata. The treatment: oral pan-JAK inhibitor, 5-10 mg twice daily. Once RNA had been extracted, it was reverse transcribed into cDNA to act as the sequencing template. Sequenced by immunoSEQ multiplex PCR; TCRdb stores in-frame clones only, minus some. The table shows more than 95,000 clones, with 65% to 90% occurring only once. The sample was CD8+ T cells sorted from blood, taken at roughly week 30, from a patient treated with tofacitinib. The origin of the receptors is a human donor with alopecia areata.

This sequence joins TRBV10-1 and TRBJ2-7; 9 bases match TRBD1. The CDR3 has 15 residues. The V gene end was trimmed by 2 bases and the J gene end by 6 bases; junction bases not matched to a gene: 8. Looked up from germline, CDR1 is WNHNN and CDR2 is SYGVQD (reference sequence). The CDR3 DNA is TGCGCCAGCAGTGAGCTAAGGACAGGGGTCGGCGAGCAGTACTTC. Its translation is CASSELRTGVGEQYF.

The chain uses TRBV27 and TRBJ2-7; D not certain. Per the germline V gene, CDR1 is MNHEY and CDR2 is SMNVEV (reference sequence). The CDR3 has 13 residues. Trimming stripped 5 bases from V and 3 bases from J, with 11 bases between. The CDR3 loop is CASSRTVSYEQYF. The CDR3 DNA follows: TGTGCCAGCAGTAGGACGGTGAGCTACGAGCAGTACTTC.

This chain links TRBV9 with TRBJ2-5; 11 nucleotides align to TRBD1. V shed 6 bases, J shed 4 bases, and the junction held 5 bases outside the gene matches. Looked up from germline, CDR1 is SGDLS and CDR2 is YYNGEE. The CDR3 has 14 residues. The CDR3 protein is CASNPGTGGETQYF. The DNA of the CDR3 is TGTGCCAGCAACCCCGGGACAGGGGGAGAGACCCAGTACTTC.

J is TRBJ2-1 and V is TRBV9; 13 nucleotides match TRBD2. There are 16 residues in the CDR3. Trimming removed 3 bases from V and 4 bases from J; junction bases left unmatched: 4. CDR1 SGDLS and CDR2 YYNGEE come from the germline V gene. CDR3 loop: CASSDGLAGEYNEQFF. The CDR3 nucleotides read TGTGCCAGCAGCGACGGACTAGCGGGAGAGTACAATGAGCAGTTCTTC.

The chain links TRBV13 to TRBJ2-1; the D is unclear. CDR3 length: 12 amino acids. The germline V and J ends were trimmed by 2 bases and 7 bases, with 6 bases remaining between them. Germline values: CDR1 PRHDT, CDR2 FYEKMQ (reference sequence). CDR3 amino acids: CASSLKGNEQFF. The DNA for the CDR3 is TGTGCCAGCAGCTTAAAGGGAAATGAGCAGTTCTTC. Together with reference TRBV13 and TRBJ2-1, the CDR3 gives the full variable domain: AAGVIQSPRHLIKEKRETATLKCYPIPRHDTVYWYQQGPGQDPQFLISFYEKMQSDKGSIPDRFSAQQFSDYHSELNMSSLELGDSALYFCASSLKGNEQFFGPGTRLTVL.

The chain employs TRBV14 and TRBJ2-1; D not resolved. V lost 0 bases to trimming and J lost 7 bases, with 16 bases between them. The germline V gene encodes CDR1 SGHDN and CDR2 FVKESK. This CDR3 region has 16 residues. CDR3 bases: TGTGCCAGCAGCCAAGAGGCTAGTAGCTTGCGTAATGAGCAGTTCTTC. This codes for CASSQEASSLRNEQFF.

This chain links TRBV11-2 with TRBJ2-7; 13 bases agree with TRBD2. The junction had 1 base not matched to a gene; V was cut back by 3 bases and J by 2 bases. The CDR3 spans 15 residues. Germline V gene lookup returns CDR1 SGHAT and CDR2 FQNNGV. The CDR3 reads CASSFGLAGAYEQYF. The CDR3 coding sequence is TGTGCCAGCAGCTTTGGACTAGCGGGGGCCTACGAGCAGTACTTC.

There are a few counts of this clone. This sequence joins TRBV2 and TRBJ1-1; no clear D gene. Germline V gene lookup returns CDR1 SNHLY and CDR2 FYNNEI. The V end was cut by 8 bases, the J end by 3 bases, with 28 bases between. The CDR3 runs to 18 residues. The chain's CDR3 is CASSAWVGIRVVDTEAFF. The CDR3, as DNA: TGTGCCAGCTCCGCTTGGGTCGGTATTCGGGTGGTCGACACTGAAGCTTTCTTT.

This clone was seen a few times. The gene calls are TRBV7-6 and TRBJ2-7; D perhaps matches TRBD1 (5 bases). The CDR3 consists of 14 residues. Germline V gene lookup returns CDR1 SGHVS and CDR2 FNYEAQ. V gave up 5 bases and J gave up 4 bases, with 15 bases separating them. CDR3 protein: CASSPLGQSYEQYF. For the CDR3, the DNA is TGTGCCAGCAGCCCCCTGGGGCAGAGTTACGAGCAGTACTTC. Full variable domain (missing parts from reference TRBV7-6 and TRBJ2-7): GAGVSQSPRYKVTKRGQDVALRCDPISGHVSLYWYRQALGQGPEFLTYFNYEAQQDKSGLPNDRFSAERPEGSISTLTIQRTEQRDSAMYRCASSPLGQSYEQYFGPGTRLTVT.

This sequence joins TRBV6-6 and TRBJ2-7; D is unclear. V dropped 8 bases and J dropped 1 base, with 9 bases sitting between them. The CDR3 extends over 12 amino acids. Germline V lookup: CDR1 MNHNY, CDR2 SVGAGI (reference sequence). Here the CDR3 reads CASASHSYEQYF. CDR3 nucleotide sequence: TGTGCCAGCGCGTCCCATTCCTACGAGCAGTACTTC.

This chain uses TRBV4-1 with TRBJ2-7, with 9 bases fitting TRBD1. This CDR3 comprises 18 residues. V was pared by 0 bases and J by 4 bases, with 13 bases of the junction left unmatched. Germline CDR1 and CDR2: MGHRA and YSYEKL. CDR3 bases: TGCGCCAGCAGCCAAGACCGTCCTGCCGGGACAGGGTGGTACGAGCAGTACTTC. This codes for CASSQDRPAGTGWYEQYF.

V is TRBV7-9 and J is TRBJ2-1; D is unresolved. CDR3 size: 13 residues. The germline V and J ends were trimmed by 0 bases and 6 bases, with 6 bases remaining between them. CDR1 is SEHNR and CDR2 is FQNEAQ in the germline V gene (reference sequence). CDR3 sequence reads: CASSLALGNEQFF. The CDR3, as DNA: TGTGCCAGCAGCTTAGCCCTGGGCAATGAGCAGTTCTTC.

The chain has TRBV11-2 and TRBJ1-1; D is uncertain. The germline V and J ends were trimmed by 6 bases and 1 base, with 12 bases remaining between them. This CDR3 is 14 amino acids long. Per germline, CDR1 SGHAT and CDR2 FQNNGV. CDR3 nucleotides: TGTGCCAGCAGTTACCCTCAGGCGAACACTGAAGCTTTCTTT. Translated, it gives CASSYPQANTEAFF.

The rearrangement uses TRBV29-1 and TRBJ1-2; D ambiguous. This CDR3 has 13 residues. Trimming removed 8 bases at V and 3 bases at J, with 16 bases between. CDR1 and CDR2 (germline): SQVTM, ANQGSEA. The CDR3 DNA follows: TGCAGCTTACCGTCCGAGGAGGACTATGGCTACACCTTC. Encoded protein: CSLPSEEDYGYTF.

The chain employs TRBV19 and TRBJ2-2, with D maybe TRBD2 (6 bases). Germline-derived CDR1 and CDR2 are LNHDA and SQIVND (reference sequence). The germline V and J ends were trimmed by 4 bases and 5 bases, with 11 bases remaining between them. The CDR3 consists of 14 residues. CDR3 nucleotide sequence: TGTGCCAGTAGTACACCCCGGGGGACCGGGGAGCTGTTTTTT. Translating gives CASSTPRGTGELFF. The whole variable domain, remainder taken from reference TRBV19 and TRBJ2-2, is DGGITQSPKYLFRKEGQNVTLSCEQNLNHDAMYWYRQDPGQGLRLIYYSQIVNDFQKGDIAEGYSVSREKKESFPLTVTSAQKNPTAFYLCASSTPRGTGELFFGEGSRLTVL.

This chain joins TRBV27 and TRBJ2-1; a possible D gene is TRBD1 (5 bases). The CDR3 covers 15 residues. V lost 7 bases to trimming and J lost 7 bases, with 20 bases between them. Germline loops: CDR1 MNHEY, CDR2 SMNVEV (reference sequence). The CDR3 nucleotides read TGTGCCAGCACCACCGGGCCAGGGTTGGGTAATGAGCAGTTCTTC. It is translated as CASTTGPGLGNEQFF.

V gene TRBV14 combines with J gene TRBJ2-7; D is uncertain. This CDR3 is built from 13 residues. The V end was cut by 0 bases, the J end by 0 bases, with 3 bases between. The germline V gene has CDR1 SGHDN and CDR2 FVKESK. The CDR3 nucleotides are TGTGCCAGCAGCCAAGAGCCCTCCTACGAGCAGTACTTC. Protein product: CASSQEPSYEQYF. Full variable domain (remainder filled in from reference TRBV14 and TRBJ2-7): EAGVTQFPSHSVIEKGQTVTLRCDPISGHDNLYWYRRVMGKEIKFLLHFVKESKQDESGMPNNRFLAERTGGTYSTLKVQPAELEDSGVYFCASSQEPSYEQYFGPGTRLTVT.

The chain is built from TRBV4-1 and TRBJ2-1; 13 bases are a match to TRBD2. The junction had 8 bases not matched to a gene; V was cut back by 4 bases and J by 8 bases. The V gene's germline CDR1 is MGHRA and CDR2 YSYEKL. The CDR3 is 16 residues long. In DNA form, the CDR3 reads TGCGCCAGCAGCCCGAGGGGACTAGCGGGACAGGATGAGCAGTTCTTC. Translation gives CASSPRGLAGQDEQFF.

The chain recombines TRBV5-1 with TRBJ2-7; D ambiguous. The ends were cut back, 3 bases at V and 3 bases at J, with 4 bases in the middle. The CDR3 has 11 amino acids. Germline CDR1 reads SGHRS; CDR2 reads YFSETQ. The CDR3 is CASSSYYEQYF. The CDR3 DNA is TGCGCCAGCAGCTCCTACTACGAGCAGTACTTC.

The chain links TRBV6-5 to TRBJ2-1; no reliable D call. Trimming removed 5 bases from V and 7 bases from J, with 12 bases in between. CDR1 and CDR2 from the germline V gene are MNHEY and SVGAGI. The CDR3 extends over 13 amino acids. This chain's CDR3 is CASSPNLWNEQFF. CDR3 DNA sequence: TGTGCCAGCAGTCCCAACCTCTGGAATGAGCAGTTCTTC.

V usage is TRBV9 and J usage is TRBJ1-2; possible D gene TRBD1, 5 bases. The CDR3 totals 13 residues. The germline gives CDR1 SGDLS, CDR2 YYNGEE. Between the trimmed V and J ends, which lost 0 bases and 10 bases, there was a span of 13 bases. The chain's CDR3 is CASSVGVTDDYTF. The CDR3 bases are TGTGCCAGCAGCGTAGGGGTGACAGATGACTACACCTTC.

The chain is built from TRBV29-1 and TRBJ1-5; a possible D gene is TRBD1 (6 bases). The CDR3 extends over 15 amino acids. The germline V gene encodes CDR1 SQVTM and CDR2 ANQGSEA. The germline V and J ends were trimmed by 6 bases and 2 bases, with 17 bases remaining between them. CDR3 in amino acids: CSVLDSSYGNQPQHF. The CDR3 DNA is TGCAGCGTACTGGACAGTAGTTATGGCAATCAGCCCCAGCATTTT.

J is TRBJ2-5 and V is TRBV7-4; D is unclear. V lost 6 bases and J 2 bases, leaving 4 bases between the germline ends. The CDR3 consists of 11 residues. Germline values: CDR1 SGHVT, CDR2 SQSDAQ. CDR3 sequence: CASRPQETQYF. The DNA of the CDR3 is TGTGCCAGCAGACCACAAGAGACCCAGTACTTC.